The 10 T cell receptor beta chains presented below share a single source sample, sequenced in a study of cytomegalovirus exposure and HLA in healthy donors. Both 60 Vbeta primers and 13 Jbeta primers went into the PCR. Here immunoSEQ multiplex PCR was the method, and the copy in TCRdb shows in-frame clones only, minus some. The top ten clones hold around 1.5% of a sample with 120,000 to 150,000 clones, roughly 81% of them seen once. The specimen sequenced was PBMCs. The receptors derive from a female donor in good health and CMV-seronegative.

The chain has TRBV11-3 and TRBJ2-5; the D gene is possibly TRBD1 (6 bases). The end of the DNA fits TRBJ2-7 better, so the J call may be wrong. Per the germline V gene, CDR1 is SGHNT and CDR2 is YENEEA. CDR3 size: 14 residues. The CDR3 nucleotides read TGTGCCAGCAGCGCCCTACAGGGTTCCTACGAGCAGTACTTC. Amino acids: CASSALQGSYEQYF.

This clone was counted a few times. The rearrangement joins TRBV6-5 to TRBJ2-6; maybe TRBD1 (6 bases). Germline values: CDR1 MNHEY, CDR2 SVGAGI. This CDR3 spans 15 amino acids. V lost 5 bases and J lost 2, with 10 bases in between. Here the CDR3 reads CASSQGQTGANVLTF. For the CDR3, the DNA is TGTGCCAGCAGTCAAGGACAGACTGGGGCCAACGTCCTGACTTTC.

V and J are TRBV15 and TRBJ2-3; possibly TRBD2 for D (5 bases). Germline values: CDR1 LNHNV, CDR2 YYDKDF (reference sequence). The V and J ends lost 3 bases and 0 bases respectively, with 10 bases between them. This CDR3 spans 15 amino acids. The CDR3 DNA reads TGTGCCACCAGCAGCGGGGATTCAAGCACAGATACGCAGTATTTT. It translates to CATSSGDSSTDTQYF.

The chain carries TRBV5-4 and TRBJ2-1, with D possibly being TRBD2 (5 bases). The V and J ends lost 4 bases and 0 bases respectively, with 17 bases between them. The CDR3 is 17 amino acids. Germline V gives CDR1 SGHNT, CDR2 YYREEE (reference sequence). The CDR3 sequence: CASSPAPLGPSYNEQFF. For the CDR3, the DNA is TGTGCCAGCAGCCCCGCCCCACTAGGACCCTCCTACAATGAGCAGTTCTTC.

This clone was seen more than once but under ten times. Additional DNA sequences in this sample encode the identical CDR3. This chain links TRBV4-1 with TRBJ2-5, with 9 bases aligning to TRBD2. Germline loops: CDR1 MGHRA, CDR2 YSYEKL. The V gene end was trimmed by 0 bases and the J gene end by 3 bases; junction bases not matched to a gene: 11. This CDR3 has 18 residues. This CDR3 reads CASSQDKEAGGQKETQYF. CDR3 bases: TGCGCCAGCAGCCAAGATAAGGAAGCGGGGGGCCAAAAAGAGACCCAGTACTTC.

The rearrangement joins TRBV5-6 to TRBJ2-7; D may be TRBD2 (5 bases). V was shortened by 2 bases and J by 3 bases, with 15 bases between the two germline ends. This CDR3 is built from 15 residues. Looked up from germline, CDR1 is SGHDT and CDR2 is YYEEEE. CDR3: CASSFMWGAYYEQYF. The CDR3 bases are TGTGCCAGCAGCTTTATGTGGGGAGCCTACTACGAGCAGTACTTC.

The V gene is TRBV9, the J gene TRBJ2-5, with D maybe TRBD1 (6 bases). TRBJ2-7 explains the end of the DNA better; the J call may be wrong. CDR3 size: 14 residues. Germline V gene data show CDR1 as SGDLS and CDR2 as YYNGEE. For the CDR3, the DNA is TGTGCCAGCAGCGTAGAGGCAGGGGCCTACGAGCAGTACTTC. Protein product: CASSVEAGAYEQYF.

This clone was counted a few times. The chain links TRBV28 to TRBJ1-1; D is uncertain. The ends were cut back, 3 bases at V and 4 bases at J, with 6 bases in the middle. The CDR3 length is 12 residues. Germline CDR1 MDHEN, CDR2 SYDVKM. The CDR3 protein is CASSFSSTEAFF. The CDR3 bases are TGTGCCAGCAGTTTCAGTTCCACTGAAGCTTTCTTT.

In DNA, the CDR3 is TGTGCCAGCAGTGTGACAGAGTCCTACGAGCAGTACTTC. Protein sequence: CASSVTESYEQYF. The V and J genes are TRBV6-1 and TRBJ2-7, with D maybe TRBD1 (5 bases). This CDR3 is 13 amino acids long. V shed 4 bases and J shed 1 base, with 8 bases lying between them. Germline V lookup: CDR1 MNHNS, CDR2 SASEGT.

V usage is TRBV5-4 and J usage is TRBJ2-1, with TRBD2 matching over 8 bases. The CDR3 is 16 residues long. With V trimmed by 4 bases and J by 10 bases, 16 bases remained unmatched. Germline V gene sequence: CDR1 SGHNT, CDR2 YYREEE (reference sequence). This CDR3 reads CASSPGLARGRGEQFF. DNA for the CDR3: TGTGCCAGCAGCCCAGGACTAGCCCGGGGAAGGGGAGAGCAGTTCTTC.